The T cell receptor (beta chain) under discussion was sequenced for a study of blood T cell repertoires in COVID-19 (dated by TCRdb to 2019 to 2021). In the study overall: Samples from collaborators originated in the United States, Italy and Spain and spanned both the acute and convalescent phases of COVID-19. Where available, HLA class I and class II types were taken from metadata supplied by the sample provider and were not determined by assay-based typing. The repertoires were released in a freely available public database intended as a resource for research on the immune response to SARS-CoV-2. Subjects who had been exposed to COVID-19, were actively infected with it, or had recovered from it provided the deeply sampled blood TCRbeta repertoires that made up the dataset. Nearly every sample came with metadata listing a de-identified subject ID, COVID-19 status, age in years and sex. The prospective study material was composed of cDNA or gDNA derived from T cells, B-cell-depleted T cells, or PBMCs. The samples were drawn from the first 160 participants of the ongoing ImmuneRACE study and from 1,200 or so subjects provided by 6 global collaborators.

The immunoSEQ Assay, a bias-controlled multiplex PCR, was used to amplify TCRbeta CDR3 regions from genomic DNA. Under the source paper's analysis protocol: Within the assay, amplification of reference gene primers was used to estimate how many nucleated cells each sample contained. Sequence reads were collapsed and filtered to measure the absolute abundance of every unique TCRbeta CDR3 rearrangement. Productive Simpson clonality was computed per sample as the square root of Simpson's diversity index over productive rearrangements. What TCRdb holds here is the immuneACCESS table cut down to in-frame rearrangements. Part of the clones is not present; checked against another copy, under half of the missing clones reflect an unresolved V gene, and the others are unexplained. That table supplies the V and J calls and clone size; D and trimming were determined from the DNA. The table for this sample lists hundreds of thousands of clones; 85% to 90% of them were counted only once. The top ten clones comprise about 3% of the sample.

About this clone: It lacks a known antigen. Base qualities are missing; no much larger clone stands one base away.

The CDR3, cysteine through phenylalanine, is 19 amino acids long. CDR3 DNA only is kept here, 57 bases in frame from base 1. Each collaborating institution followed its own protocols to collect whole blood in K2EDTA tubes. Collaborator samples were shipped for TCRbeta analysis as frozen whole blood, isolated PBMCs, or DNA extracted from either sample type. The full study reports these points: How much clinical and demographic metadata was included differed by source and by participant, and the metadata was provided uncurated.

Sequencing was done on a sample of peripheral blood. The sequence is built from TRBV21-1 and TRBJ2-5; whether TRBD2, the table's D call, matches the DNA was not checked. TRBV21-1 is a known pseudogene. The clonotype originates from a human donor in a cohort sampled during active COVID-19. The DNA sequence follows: TGTGCCAGCAGCAAAGAGGAGTATGGGGACGGACTAGCGGAAGAGACCCAGTACTTC. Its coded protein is CASSKEEYGDGLAEETQYF.